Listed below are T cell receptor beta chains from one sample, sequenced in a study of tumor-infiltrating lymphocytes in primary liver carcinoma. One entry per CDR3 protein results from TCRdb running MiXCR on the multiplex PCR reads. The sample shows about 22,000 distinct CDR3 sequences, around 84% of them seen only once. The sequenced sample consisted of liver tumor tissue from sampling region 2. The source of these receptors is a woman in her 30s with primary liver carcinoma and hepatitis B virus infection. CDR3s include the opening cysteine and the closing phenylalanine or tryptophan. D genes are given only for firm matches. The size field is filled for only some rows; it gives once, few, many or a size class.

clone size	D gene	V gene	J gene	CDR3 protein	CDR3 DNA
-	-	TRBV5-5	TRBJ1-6	CASSLDVSNTPPHF	TGTGCTAGCAGCTTGGACGTCAGTAATACACCCCCCCACTTT
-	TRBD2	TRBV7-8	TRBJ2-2	CANRSFRLAGEDTGELFF	TGTGCCAACAGGTCCTTTAGACTAGCGGGGGAGGACACCGGGGAGCTGTTTTTT
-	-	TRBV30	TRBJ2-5	CASKVLGAVLGAQYF	TGTGCCTCGAAGGTCTTGGGCGCGGTCCTAGGGGCCCAGTACTTC
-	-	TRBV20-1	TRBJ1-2	CSATPEGRGCYTF	TGCAGTGCAACCCCCGAAGGGCGGGGATGCTACACCTTT
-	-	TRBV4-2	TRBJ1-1	CASSPVDGRGNTEAFF	TGTGCTAGCAGTCCCGTCGATGGGAGAGGGAACACTGAAGCTTTCTTT
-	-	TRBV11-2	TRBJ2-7	CASILTDTDYEQYF	TGTGCCAGCATCTTAACTGACACTGACTACGAGCAGTACTTC
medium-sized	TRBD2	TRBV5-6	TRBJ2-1	CASSPRGDAQFF	TGTGCCAGCAGTCCACGGGGGGACGCGCAGTTCTTC
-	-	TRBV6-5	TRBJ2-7	CASRYKDSSSYEQYF	TGTGCCAGCCGTTATAAGGACAGCAGCTCCTATGAGCAGTACTTC
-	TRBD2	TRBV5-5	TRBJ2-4	CANSLVGVREGSDIQYF	TGTGCCAACAGCTTAGTAGGAGTGAGGGAGGGCTCGGACATTCAGTATTTC
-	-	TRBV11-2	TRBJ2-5	CASSPRYIETQYF	TGTGCCAGTAGCCCTAGATACATAGAGACCCAGTACTTC
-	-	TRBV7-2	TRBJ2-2	CASSLGGRGFTWELFF	TGTGCCAGCAGCTTAGGAGGGAGAGGGTTTACCTGGGAGCTGTTTTTT
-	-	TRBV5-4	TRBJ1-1	CASNVQRGDREAFF	TGTGCCAGCAACGTACAGCGAGGGGATAGGGAAGCTTTCTTT
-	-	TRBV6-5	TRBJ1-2	CASIRAQGSYSYGYTF	TGTGCCAGCATAAGGGCACAGGGAAGCTATAGCTATGGCTACACCTTC
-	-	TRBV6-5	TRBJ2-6	CASRLWGFGANILTF	TGTGCCAGTAGACTATGGGGGTTTGGGGCCAACATCCTGACTTTC
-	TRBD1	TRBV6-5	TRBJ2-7	CAGNYRDSSSYKQYF	TGTGCCGGCAATTACAGGGACAGCAGCTCCTACAAGCAGTACTTC
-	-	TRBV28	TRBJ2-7	CTSNSKPCGVSYEQHF	TGTACCAGCAATTCAAAGCCTTGCGGGGTATCCTACGAGCAGCACTTC
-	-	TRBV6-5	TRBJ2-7	CANNYEEGYEQYF	TGTGCCAACAATTACGAGGAGGGGTACGAGCAGTACTTC
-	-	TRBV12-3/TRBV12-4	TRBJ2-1	CASSLSATRGLEQFF	TGTGCCAGCAGCCTGTCCGCGACTAGGGGACTTGAGCAGTTCTTT
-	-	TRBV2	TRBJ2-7	CASGTRVTMSTYELYF	TGTGCCAGCGGAACCCGAGTGACTATGTCCACCTACGAGCTGTATTTC
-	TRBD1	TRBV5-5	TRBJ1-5	CASSQDRGIHQPQHF	TGTGCCAGCAGCCAGGACAGGGGGATTCATCAGCCCCAGCATTTT
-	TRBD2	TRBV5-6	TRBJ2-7	CARASGSSYEYYF	TGTGCCAGGGCTAGCGGGAGCTCCTACGAGTACTACTTC
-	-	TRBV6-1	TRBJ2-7	CDSSGSLGIGGEQYF	TGTGACAGCAGTGGGAGTCTGGGAATAGGAGGGGAGCAGTACTTT
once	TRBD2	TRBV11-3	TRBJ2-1	CASIRLARVGYEQFF	TGTGCCAGCATCCGACTAGCGAGGGTGGGGTATGAGCAGTTCTTC
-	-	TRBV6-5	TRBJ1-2	CASRGVVGGSNYGYTF	TGTGCCAGCAGGGGGGTGGTCGGAGGTTCTAACTACGGCTACACCTTC
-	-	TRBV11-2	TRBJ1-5	CVSSLEPSPFQPQQF	TGTGTCAGCAGCTTAGAGCCTTCCCCGTTTCAGCCCCAGCAATTT
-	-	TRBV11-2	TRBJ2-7	CASSLGSHYEQYF	TGTGCCAGCAGCTTAGGCTCACACTACGAACAATACTTC
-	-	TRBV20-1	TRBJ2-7	CSTRGLAEQYF	TGCAGTACTAGGGGGTTGGCCGAGCAATACTTC
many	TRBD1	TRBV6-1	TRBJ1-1	CAGSVDRGYTEAFF	TGTGCCGGCAGTGTTGACAGGGGGTACACTGAGGCTTTCTTT
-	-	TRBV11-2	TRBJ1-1	CASRYTRERAEAFF	TGTGCTAGCAGATATACAAGGGAGAGGGCTGAAGCTTTCTTT
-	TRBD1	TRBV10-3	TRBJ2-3	CTISEHWTGADTQYF	TGTACCATCAGTGAACACTGGACAGGGGCCGATACGCAGTATTTT
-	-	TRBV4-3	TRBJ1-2	CANSVELEIYGYTF	TGCGCCAACAGCGTCGAGTTGGAGATCTATGGCTACACCTTC
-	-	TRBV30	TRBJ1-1	CAWTKGWNIEGFF	TGTGCCTGGACTAAGGGATGGAATATTGAAGGTTTCTTT
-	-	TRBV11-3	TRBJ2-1	CASSFLADISYDEQSF	TGTGCCAGCAGCTTCCTGGCGGATATATCCTACGATGAGCAGTCCTTC
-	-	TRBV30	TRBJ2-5	CAWNRSRETQYF	TGTGCCTGGAACAGGTCTAGGGAGACCCAGTACTTC
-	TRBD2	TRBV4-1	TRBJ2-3	CANSQDHITSGRVNTQYF	TGCGCCAACAGCCAAGACCATATTACTAGCGGGAGGGTGAATACGCAATATTTT
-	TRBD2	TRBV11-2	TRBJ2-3	CASSHRGSGSLIDTQYF	TGTGCCAGCAGCCATCGAGGAAGCGGGAGCCTCATAGATACGCAGTATTTT
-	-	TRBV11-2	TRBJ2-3	CASSLVARSRDTQYF	TGTGCTAGCAGCTTAGTAGCGAGAAGCAGAGATACCCAGTATTTT
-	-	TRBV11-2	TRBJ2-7	CADSLGSNYEQYF	TGTGCCGACAGTTTAGGGAGTAACTACGAGCAGTACTTC
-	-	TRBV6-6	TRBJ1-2	CASRFVSLRGYTF	TGTGCTAGCAGATTTGTGAGTCTCCGTGGCTACACCTTC